These 26 T cell receptor beta chains share one sample of origin, sequenced in a study of blood T cells in healthy people across ages (dated by TCRdb to the mid-2010s). Libraries were made using 5' RACE. The data were produced on an Illumina HiSeq 2500. The second PCR ran for roughly 7 to 11 cycles and used a J-beta primer mix along with a sample-barcoded 5' primer. TCRdb reran the public reads through fastp at Q25 and MiXCR, keeping productive beta chains. CDR3 protein sequences are deduplicated, and each keeps its most common genes and DNA. Across this sample there are about 1.8 million distinct CDR3 sequences, with about 49% seen only once. Roughly 2% of the sample is taken by the ten largest. Sequencing was carried out using blood. The source is a woman between 40 and 55 years old in good health.

The gene calls are TRBV7-8 and TRBJ1-6, with D perhaps TRBD1 (5 bases). The V and J ends lost 1 base and 9 bases respectively, with 19 bases between them. Germline loops: CDR1 SGHVS, CDR2 FQNEAQ. The CDR3 runs to 17 residues. The CDR3 loop reads CASSLVTVRQGGSPLHF. CDR3 DNA: TGTGCCAGCAGCTTAGTGACGGTCCGTCAGGGAGGTTCACCCCTCCACTTT. Based on the CDR3 plus reference TRBV7-8 and TRBJ1-6, the full variable domain is GAGVSQSPRYKVAKRGQDVALRCDPISGHVSLFWYQQALGQGPEFLTYFQNEAQLDKSGLPSDRFFAERPEGSVSTLKIQRTQQEDSAVYLCASSLVTVRQGGSPLHFGNGTRLTVT.

The CDR3 nucleotides read TGTGCCAGCAGCATTGGACAGGGGGCTACAGATACGCAGTATTTT. Amino acid sequence: CASSIGQGATDTQYF. The chain recombines TRBV5-6 with TRBJ2-3, with 11 bases that match TRBD1. The CDR3 loop spans 15 amino acids. V gave up 4 bases and J gave up 3 bases; unmatched junction bases: 4. Germline-derived CDR1 and CDR2 are SGHDT and YYEEEE.

V gene TRBV7-8 combines with J gene TRBJ2-7; TRBD2 aligns across 13 bases. The germline V gene encodes CDR1 SGHVS and CDR2 FQNEAQ. There are 18 residues in the CDR3. Unmatched junction bases numbered 9, after V lost 3 bases and J lost 1 base. The CDR3: CASSFGLAGAAESYEQYF. The CDR3 DNA sequence: TGTGCCAGCAGCTTTGGACTAGCGGGGGCCGCCGAATCCTACGAGCAGTACTTC.

This clonotype came up a few times. The V and J genes are TRBV20-1 and TRBJ1-2; TRBD1 aligns across 7 bases. Germline trimming cut 2 bases from V and 8 bases from J; bases unmatched to any gene: 20. CDR1 and CDR2 from the germline V gene are DFQATT and SNEGSKA (reference sequence). This CDR3 is built from 17 residues. As DNA, the CDR3 is TGCAGTGCTAGACTCACCCCTATGACAGGGTATCGATTAGGCTACACCTTC. Protein product: CSARLTPMTGYRLGYTF.

This clonotype appeared a few times. The V call is TRBV7-2, the J call TRBJ2-1; 16 bases align to TRBD2. Per the germline V gene, CDR1 is SGHTA and CDR2 is FQGNSA. With V trimmed by 4 bases and J by 5 bases, 2 bases remained unmatched. There are 16 residues in the CDR3. The CDR3 DNA follows: TGTGCCAGCAGCTGGGGACTAGCGGGGGGGGACAATGAGCAGTTCTTC. Translated, it gives CASSWGLAGGDNEQFF.

This sequence joins TRBV19 and TRBJ2-1, with a tentative D call TRBD1 (5 bases). CDR3 length equals 14 residues. The germline CDR1 and CDR2 sequences are LNHDA and SQIVND (reference sequence). Between the trimmed V and J ends, which lost 5 bases and 6 bases, there was a span of 14 bases. CDR3 DNA sequence: TGTGCCAGTAGTCAGGCCAGGGCGGCCAATGAGCAGTTCTTC. Residues: CASSQARAANEQFF.

This rearrangement joins TRBV14 to TRBJ2-1; the match to TRBD2 covers 8 bases. CDR3 size: 16 residues. V gave up 1 base and J gave up 7 bases; unmatched junction bases: 9. Germline V gene sequence: CDR1 SGHDN, CDR2 FVKESK. In DNA, the CDR3 is TGTGCCAGCAGCCAAGTCGGACGGGGGGGCAGGAATGAGCAGTTCTTC. Amino acids: CASSQVGRGGRNEQFF. Full variable domain (rest looked up from reference TRBV14 and TRBJ2-1): EAGVTQFPSHSVIEKGQTVTLRCDPISGHDNLYWYRRVMGKEIKFLLHFVKESKQDESGMPNNRFLAERTGGTYSTLKVQPAELEDSGVYFCASSQVGRGGRNEQFFGPGTRLTVL.

This clonotype has a handful of counts. The chain is built from TRBV5-6 and TRBJ2-5; 7 nucleotides agree with TRBD1. V lost 3 bases to trimming and J lost 7 bases; unmatched junction nucleotides: 12. CDR3 length: 15 amino acids. Germline-derived CDR1 and CDR2 are SGHDT and YYEEEE. The CDR3 region is CASSWPGQTKGTQYF. The CDR3 coding sequence is TGTGCCAGCAGCTGGCCGGGACAGACAAAGGGGACCCAGTACTTC.

The J gene is TRBJ2-7, the V gene TRBV12-3 or TRBV12-4; possible D gene TRBD2, 5 bases. This CDR3 comprises 13 residues. Between the trimmed V and J ends, which lost 7 bases and 3 bases, there was a span of 13 bases. The CDR3 DNA follows: TGTGCCAGCACTCGGGGATCCATCTACGAGCAGTACTTC. It translates to CASTRGSIYEQYF.

The gene calls are TRBV27 and TRBJ2-1; tentatively, D is TRBD1 or TRBD2 (5 bases each). The CDR3 totals 15 residues. From germline, CDR1 is MNHEY and CDR2 SMNVEV (reference sequence). Trimming pared 6 bases from V and 4 bases from J, leaving 16 bases between. The CDR3 DNA sequence: TGTGCCAGCAGCCGGGACCTCATACAATACAATGAGCAGTTCTTC. Protein sequence: CASSRDLIQYNEQFF.

The V and J genes are TRBV5-1 and TRBJ2-3, with TRBD2 identical over 9 bases. CDR1 and CDR2 (germline): SGHRS, YFSETQ. This CDR3 has 18 amino acids. The trim removed 0 bases at V and 3 bases at J, leaving 11 bases unmatched. The CDR3 coding sequence is TGCGCCAGCAGCTTGGCCCCGGGACTAGCTTCCAGAACAGATACGCAGTATTTT. It specifies CASSLAPGLASRTDTQYF.

This chain connects TRBV27 to TRBJ2-7; no reliable D call. The CDR3 sequence is 13 residues long. Between the trimmed V and J ends, which lost 3 bases and 3 bases, there was a span of 9 bases. From germline, CDR1 is MNHEY and CDR2 SMNVEV (reference sequence). The CDR3 DNA sequence: TGTGCCAGCAGTTTCGGGCATTTCTACGAGCAGTACTTC. Encoded protein: CASSFGHFYEQYF.

The J gene is TRBJ2-4, the V gene TRBV27, with TRBD2 matching 12 bases. The ends lost 6 bases at V and 8 bases at J; junction bases unmatched: 5. The CDR3 loop spans 14 amino acids. The V gene's germline CDR1 is MNHEY and CDR2 SMNVEV (reference sequence). The CDR3 DNA reads as TGTGCCAGCAGGACTAGCGGGGGAGGTCACATTCAGTACTTC. This gives the protein CASRTSGGGHIQYF.

This chain connects TRBV7-2 to TRBJ2-3; no firm D call. This CDR3 region has 16 residues. Germline V gene data show CDR1 as SGHTA and CDR2 as FQGNSA. Trimming cost V 1 base and J 0 bases, with 11 bases left between them. CDR3 residues: CASSLGLRVSTDTQYF. The CDR3 nucleotides read TGTGCCAGCAGCTTAGGTCTCCGCGTTAGCACAGATACGCAGTATTTT.

In its sample, this clonotype was seen a few times. V gene TRBV27 combines with J gene TRBJ2-4; the D is unclear. The J call is uncertain, as TRBJ2-7 better fits the DNA end. This CDR3 has 12 amino acids. Germline V gene data show CDR1 as MNHEY and CDR2 as SMNVEV (reference sequence). CDR3 protein: CASSFPGREQYF. The CDR3 bases are TGTGCCAGCAGTTTTCCGGGTCGCGAGCAGTACTTC.

This clonotype was counted a single time. The rearrangement uses TRBV4-3 and TRBJ1-2; 8 bases are shared with TRBD1. V lost 4 bases, J lost 8 bases, and 9 bases stayed unmatched. The CDR3 spans 14 residues. Germline V lookup: CDR1 LGHNA, CDR2 YSLEER. The CDR3 loop is CASSRQQGEGGYTF. The DNA for the CDR3 is TGCGCCAGCAGCCGACAACAGGGGGAAGGAGGCTACACCTTC.

The V and J genes are TRBV5-1 and TRBJ2-5, with a tentative D call TRBD1 (5 bases). Germline CDR1 and CDR2: SGHRS and YFSETQ. There are 13 residues in the CDR3. Deletions cut 4 bases from V and 3 bases from J, with 10 bases between. The CDR3 region is CASSDLQEETQYF. CDR3 bases: TGCGCCAGCAGCGACCTACAGGAAGAGACCCAGTACTTC.

This clonotype was seen a handful of times. The V and J genes are TRBV4-2 and TRBJ2-5; D not resolved. Matching the DNA end better, TRBJ2-3 makes the J call doubtful. From germline, CDR1 is LGHNA and CDR2 YNFKEQ. The CDR3 has 11 residues. This CDR3 is CASKAGETQYF. DNA of the CDR3: TGTGCCAGCAAGGCTGGCGAGACGCAGTATTTT.

This clonotype came up a few times. This chain links TRBV4-3 with TRBJ2-5; D unresolved. V lost 0 bases to trimming and J lost 2 bases, with 13 bases between them. From germline, CDR1 is LGHNA and CDR2 YSLEER. CDR3 length: 16 amino acids. CDR3: CASSQEPGFTQETQYF. CDR3 DNA: TGCGCCAGCAGCCAAGAGCCCGGGTTTACACAAGAGACCCAGTACTTC.

This chain connects TRBV4-3 to TRBJ2-3; D unclear. This CDR3 is built from 16 residues. Germline V CDR1 and CDR2: LGHNA, YSLEER. Trimming shortened V by 2 bases and J by 2 bases, and 14 bases separated the two germline ends. The DNA for the CDR3 is TGCGCCAGCAGCCAAAGCCCGGACGGGTTCACAGATACGCAGTATTTT. It translates to CASSQSPDGFTDTQYF.

The chain combines TRBV9 with TRBJ2-3, with D possibly called TRBD1 or TRBD2 (6 bases each). Germline loops: CDR1 SGDLS, CDR2 YYNGEE. There are 14 residues in the CDR3. Trimming left V 3 bases short and J 6 bases short, with 14 bases between. CDR3 bases: TGTGCCAGCAGCGACGAGGGGGGCAGGGATACGCAGTATTTT. It specifies CASSDEGGRDTQYF.

The chain recombines TRBV12-3 or TRBV12-4 with TRBJ2-1; the D is unclear. V lost 1 base to trimming and J lost 5 bases, with 9 bases between them. The CDR3 runs to 14 residues. CDR3 bases: TGTGCCAGCAGTTTAGAGATGGCAAACAATGAGCAGTTCTTC. Its translation is CASSLEMANNEQFF.

This chain connects TRBV6-2 or TRBV6-3 to TRBJ2-1, with 8 bases aligning to TRBD1. The J call is uncertain, as TRBJ2-7 better fits the DNA end. CDR3 length: 16 amino acids. Per germline, CDR1 MNHEY and CDR2 SVGEGT. CDR3: CASSSRTGSSYNEQYF. The CDR3 DNA sequence: TGTGCCAGCAGTTCCCGGACAGGGAGCTCCTACAATGAGCAGTACTTC.

This clonotype occurred a few times. V is TRBV18 and J is TRBJ2-5, with a weak D call TRBD1 (6 bases). The J call may be in error: the DNA end matches TRBJ2-7 better. Germline V gene data show CDR1 as KGHSH and CDR2 as LQKENI. There are 14 residues in the CDR3. Here the CDR3 DNA reads TGTGCCAGCTCACTAACACAGGGTCCGTACGAGCAGTACTTC. Translation: CASSLTQGPYEQYF.

V is TRBV11-2 and J is TRBJ2-6, with 12 bases fitting TRBD1. The ends lost 5 bases at V and 2 bases at J; junction bases unmatched: 7. The CDR3 runs 18 residues. Per germline, CDR1 SGHAT and CDR2 FQNNGV. CDR3 coding DNA: TGTGCCAGCAGCCCGCGGGGACAGGGGGCGACTGGGGCCAACGTCCTGACTTTC. It translates to CASSPRGQGATGANVLTF.

The rearrangement joins TRBV10-3 to TRBJ1-2; D may be TRBD1 (5 bases). The CDR3 runs to 15 residues. Trimming removed 3 bases from V and 2 bases from J, with 13 bases in between. The germline CDR1 and CDR2 sequences are ENHRY and SYGVKD. CDR3 nucleotide sequence: TGTGCCATCAGTGATCCTGGGGCAGGGAACTATGGCTACACCTTC. Translation gives CAISDPGAGNYGYTF.